This T cell receptor beta chain originates from a study of T cells after yellow fever vaccination. Looking at the study overall: The fractions with low cell numbers were processed using SMART-Seq v4 Ultra Low Input.

About this clonotype itself: One junction end disagrees with the germline gene, perhaps due to a read error.

UMIs and a universal primer site were added when TCR cDNA was made by 5'RACE template switching. TCRdb re-derived calls from the 5' RACE reads in MiXCR, one entry per CDR3 protein. Of about 58,000 distinct CDR3 sequences in the sample, 5% to 6.5% were seen once. Broader study findings: Clonotype sharing between CD4 and CD8 compartments was small.

The sequence was obtained from a man between 18 and 29 years old who received the YFV17D yellow fever vaccine. This sample comprised PBMCs, either bulk or a sorted T-cell subset (CD4+, CD8+, memory, or dextramer-sorted; not recorded which), obtained on the day of the yellow fever booster vaccination.

The CDR3 reads CTSSLLGGTEAFF. The CDR3 DNA reads TGTACCAGCTCTCTGTTGGGGGGCACTGAAGCTTTCTTT. The chain is built from TRBV18 and TRBJ1-1; perhaps TRBD1 as D (5 bases). CDR3 length: 13 residues. Looked up from germline, CDR1 is KGHSH and CDR2 is LQKENI. Together with reference TRBV18 and TRBJ1-1, the CDR3 gives the full variable domain: NAGVMQNPRHLVRRRGQEARLRCSPMKGHSHVYWYRQLPEEGLKFMVYLQKENIIDESGMPKERFSAEFPKEGPSILRIQQVVRGDSAAYFCTSSLLGGTEAFFGQGTRLTVV.